This T cell receptor beta chain emerged from a study of graft-versus-host responses after intestinal transplantation. Study in general: The whole recipient group had anti-thymocyte globulin induction followed by tacrolimus and steroids for three to four years.

The germline CDR1 and CDR2 sequences are LGHNA and YSLEER. The CDR3 runs to 14 residues. V lost 1 base to trimming and J lost 3 bases, with 10 bases between them. Using immunoSEQ multiplex PCR, the repertoire was profiled, and TCRdb retains in-frame clones only, with some absent. Counted here are around 120,000 clones, around 95% occurring once; the ten biggest clones make up around 3.3%. Of note for this clone: Its antigen is still unknown.

This specimen consisted of unstimulated CD8+ T cells sorted from spleen or lymph node cells, obtained before intestinal transplant. This clonotype was obtained from a human donor who received an intestinal transplant. This chain joins TRBV4-3 and TRBJ2-7; unclear D gene. Here the CDR3 DNA reads TGCGCCAGCAGCCAAGTCGTGGACGGCTACGAGCAGTACTTC. This sequence encodes CASSQVVDGYEQYF.